This TCR beta chain was captured by sequencing in a study of cytomegalovirus exposure and HLA in healthy donors. Study-level results: The authors considered a cluster of highly shared sequence variants likely to be a sequencing artifact.

Notes on this clone: No antigen is known for it.

The PCR ran on 60 Vbeta and 13 Jbeta primers. Assay: immunoSEQ multiplex PCR; the TCRdb copy retains only in-frame clones and omits some. The sample lists fewer than 150,000 clones, around 75% occurring once. The clonotype originates from a man aged 25-40 years in good health and CMV-seronegative. The sequencing input was PBMCs.

The CDR3 loop is CASSLRDREVVTF. Here the CDR3 DNA reads TGTGCCAGCAGTCTCCGGGACAGGGAGGTAGTCACCTTC. The V and J genes are TRBV28 and TRBJ1-2; 9 bases line up with TRBD1. Unmatched junction bases numbered 11, after V lost 5 bases and J lost 13 bases. The CDR3 runs to 13 residues. Germline lookup yields CDR1 MDHEN and CDR2 SYDVKM.